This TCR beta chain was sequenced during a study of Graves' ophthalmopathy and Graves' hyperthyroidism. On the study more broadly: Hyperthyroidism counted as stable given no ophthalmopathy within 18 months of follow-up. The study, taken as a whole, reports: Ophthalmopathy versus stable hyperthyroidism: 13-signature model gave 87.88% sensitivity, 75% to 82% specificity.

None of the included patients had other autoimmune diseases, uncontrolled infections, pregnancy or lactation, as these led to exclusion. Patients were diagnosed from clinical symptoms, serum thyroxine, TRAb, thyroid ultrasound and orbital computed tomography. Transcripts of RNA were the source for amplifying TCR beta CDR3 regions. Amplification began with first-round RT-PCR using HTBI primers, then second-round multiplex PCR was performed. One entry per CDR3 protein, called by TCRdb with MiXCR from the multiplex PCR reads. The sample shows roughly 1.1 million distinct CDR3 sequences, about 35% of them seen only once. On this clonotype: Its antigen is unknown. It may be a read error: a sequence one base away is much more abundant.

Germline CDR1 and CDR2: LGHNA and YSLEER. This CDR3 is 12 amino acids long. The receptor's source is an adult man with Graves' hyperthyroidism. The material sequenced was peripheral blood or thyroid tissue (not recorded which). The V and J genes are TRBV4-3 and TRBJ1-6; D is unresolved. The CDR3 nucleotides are TGCGCCAGCAGCAAGGTCAATTCACCCCTCTACTTT. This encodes CASSKVNSPLYF.